This TCR beta chain was sequenced for a study of vaccination and CD4 T cells after COVID-19. TCRdb reanalysed the PCR reads using MiXCR and keeps one entry per CDR3 protein. Of 20,000 or so distinct CDR3 sequences in the sample, 50% to 65% were seen once. Positive PCR dates ranged from March to December 2020; these dates predated US Alpha, Beta and Delta variants. Looked up from germline, CDR1 is SGHTA and CDR2 is FQGNSA. The length of the CDR3 is 13 residues. Trimming removed 2 bases at V and 9 bases at J, with 13 bases between. The V call is TRBV7-2, the J call TRBJ2-5; perhaps TRBD2 as D (6 bases). The input for sequencing was CD4+ T cells from blood, taken after SARS-CoV-2 vaccination. This clonotype was obtained from a human donor who had recovered from COVID-19. CDR3 residues: CASSLNTGEAQYF. In DNA form, the CDR3 reads TGTGCCAGCAGCTTAAATACGGGGGAGGCCCAGTACTTC. Based on the CDR3 plus reference TRBV7-2 and TRBJ2-5, the full variable domain is GAGVSQSPSNKVTEKGKDVELRCDPISGHTALYWYRQSLGQGLEFLIYFQGNSAPDKSGLPSDRFSAERTGGSVSTLTIQRTQQEDSAVYLCASSLNTGEAQYFGPGTRLLVL.